The 21 T cell receptor beta chains listed next were all sequenced from one sample in a study of blood T cell repertoires in COVID-19. Method: immunoSEQ multiplex PCR; TCRdb's copy keeps in-frame clones and lacks some. The sample has a few hundred thousand clones; over 75% are singletons. Material: PBMCs or T cells enriched from blood (not recorded which). Receptor source: a man aged 25-40 years who had recovered from COVID-19.

The chain employs TRBV4-3 and TRBJ2-7; maybe TRBD2 (6 bases). Trimming shortened V by 0 bases and J by 4 bases, and 16 bases separated the two germline ends. The germline V gene has CDR1 LGHNA and CDR2 YSLEER. This CDR3 comprises 16 residues. Here the CDR3 reads CASSQEVSGENYEQYF. DNA of the CDR3: TGCGCCAGCAGCCAAGAAGTATCGGGGGAAAATTACGAGCAGTACTTC.

This clone was detected only once. The chain employs TRBV9 and TRBJ1-6; D is unclear. Trimming shortened V by 1 base and J by 8 bases, and 4 bases separated the two germline ends. CDR3 length equals 12 residues. Germline lookup yields CDR1 SGDLS and CDR2 YYNGEE. For the CDR3, the DNA is TGTGCCAGCAGCGTACAGGATTCACCCCTCCACTTT. It specifies CASSVQDSPLHF.

The rearrangement joins TRBV7-9 to TRBJ2-2; 7 nucleotides line up with TRBD1. The CDR3 extends over 16 amino acids. Germline loops: CDR1 SEHNR, CDR2 FQNEAQ (reference sequence). After removal of 11 bases from V and 1 base from J, the junction contained 13 bases not matched to a gene. CDR3 in DNA: TGTGCCTCAATCGCAGGGACAGCTAAGAACACCGGGGAGCTGTTTTTT. This encodes CASIAGTAKNTGELFF.

The CDR3 region is CASSITRESTDTQYF. CDR3 nucleotide sequence: TGTGCCAGTAGTATAACCCGGGAGAGCACAGATACGCAGTATTTT. The rearrangement uses TRBV19 and TRBJ2-3; D may be TRBD2 (6 bases). The CDR3 runs 15 residues. V lost 2 bases and J lost 0, with 9 bases in between. Germline loops: CDR1 LNHDA, CDR2 SQIVND (reference sequence). Full variable domain (missing parts from reference TRBV19 and TRBJ2-3): DGGITQSPKYLFRKEGQNVTLSCEQNLNHDAMYWYRQDPGQGLRLIYYSQIVNDFQKGDIAEGYSVSREKKESFPLTVTSAQKNPTAFYLCASSITRESTDTQYFGPGTRLTVL.

The chain carries TRBV5-1 and TRBJ1-4; 8 bases are a match to TRBD1. The V segment lost 4 bases and the J segment 3 bases; nucleotides outside the gene matches: 8. The CDR3 covers 16 residues. In germline, CDR1 is SGHRS, CDR2 YFSETQ. CDR3 region: CASSAGQGVSNEKLFF. CDR3 bases: TGCGCCAGCAGCGCCGGACAGGGCGTCTCTAATGAAAAACTGTTTTTT.

This sequence joins TRBV6-5 and TRBJ1-1, with 7 bases identical to TRBD1. Germline assignment: CDR1 MNHEY and CDR2 SVGAGI. Losses at the gene ends were 5 bases for V and 6 bases for J; bases not matched to a gene: 9. The CDR3 is 14 residues long. This CDR3 reads CASSITTGLAEAFF. CDR3 bases: TGTGCCAGCAGTATAACGACAGGGTTGGCTGAAGCTTTCTTT.

The chain couples TRBV10-3 to TRBJ2-3; 7 nucleotides line up with TRBD1. The CDR3 consists of 13 residues. The V segment lost 10 bases and the J segment 2 bases; nucleotides outside the gene matches: 6. Germline-derived CDR1 and CDR2 are ENHRY and SYGVKD. CDR3 protein: CATRDSNTDTQYF. CDR3 nucleotide sequence: TGTGCCACTCGGGACAGCAACACAGATACGCAGTATTTT.

V gene TRBV7-9 combines with J gene TRBJ1-3, with TRBD1 matching over 8 bases. This CDR3 has 15 residues. Per the germline V gene, CDR1 is SEHNR and CDR2 is FQNEAQ (reference sequence). Trimming cost V 4 bases and J 4 bases; bases outside gene matches: 6. CDR3 region: CASSSLRTGGNTIYF. CDR3 bases: TGTGCCAGCAGCTCCCTCCGGACAGGGGGAAACACCATATATTTT.

This rearrangement joins TRBV18 to TRBJ2-7; a possible D gene is TRBD2 (5 bases). The CDR3 extends over 12 amino acids. Trimming shortened V by 4 bases and J by 5 bases, and 9 bases separated the two germline ends. Per germline, CDR1 KGHSH and CDR2 LQKENI. DNA of the CDR3: TGTGCCAGCTCACATTCGAGGGACGAGCAGTACTTC. As protein: CASSHSRDEQYF. The whole variable domain, filled in from reference TRBV18 and TRBJ2-7, reads NAGVMQNPRHLVRRRGQEARLRCSPMKGHSHVYWYRQLPEEGLKFMVYLQKENIIDESGMPKERFSAEFPKEGPSILRIQQVVRGDSAAYFCASSHSRDEQYFGPGTRLTVT.

DNA of the CDR3: TGTGCCAGCAGTCTCCCGACAGGCGCACCCCTCCACTTT. It is translated as CASSLPTGAPLHF. The rearrangement joins TRBV12-3 or TRBV12-4 to TRBJ1-6; TRBD1 is a possible D gene (6 bases). With 5 bases removed from V and 11 bases from J, the gap between germline ends came to 13 bases. The CDR3 covers 13 residues.

The V and J genes are TRBV19 and TRBJ1-6, with D unresolved. CDR1 is LNHDA and CDR2 is SQIVND in the germline V gene (reference sequence). V was trimmed by 7 bases and J by 0 bases, leaving 10 bases between them. This CDR3 has 15 residues. This CDR3 reads CASKGGSSYNSPLHF. In DNA form, the CDR3 reads TGTGCCAGTAAAGGAGGGAGCTCCTATAATTCACCCCTCCACTTT.

The chain carries TRBV9 and TRBJ1-5; the D gene is possibly TRBD1 (5 bases). CDR1 and CDR2 from the germline V gene are SGDLS and YYNGEE. The CDR3 consists of 14 residues. V was cut by 10 bases and J by 7 bases, with 21 bases left in between. The CDR3 region has the DNA TGTGCCCACGCGAGTACAGGTGGGAGGCAGCCCCAGCATTTT. It specifies CAHASTGGRQPQHF.

This sequence joins TRBV6-1 and TRBJ2-7; no firm D call. Germline-derived CDR1 and CDR2 are MNHNS and SASEGT. There are 14 residues in the CDR3. V dropped 1 base and J dropped 1 base, with 8 bases sitting between them. CDR3: CASSEVELSYEQYF. CDR3 in DNA: TGTGCCAGCAGTGAAGTAGAATTATCCTACGAGCAGTACTTC.

The chain uses TRBV5-1 and TRBJ2-1; TRBD2 matches at 7 bases. The germline V gene encodes CDR1 SGHRS and CDR2 YFSETQ. Trimming removed 4 bases from V and 9 bases from J; junction bases left unmatched: 16. There are 16 residues in the CDR3. The CDR3 DNA follows: TGCGCCAGCAGCCTCGGTTCTGCGGGGGTTACAACTGAGCAGTTCTTC. Its translation is CASSLGSAGVTTEQFF.

The chain recombines TRBV10-3 with TRBJ1-1, with 7 bases fitting TRBD1. The V and J ends lost 6 bases and 4 bases, in that order; junction bases with no gene match: 8. The CDR3 loop spans 14 amino acids. The germline CDR1 and CDR2 sequences are ENHRY and SYGVKD. CDR3 nucleotide sequence: TGTGCCATCAGCTCACAGGGGAAGAGCACTGAAGCTTTCTTT. Amino acid sequence: CAISSQGKSTEAFF.

The V call is TRBV5-8, the J call TRBJ1-5; D perhaps matches TRBD1 (6 bases). Between the trimmed V and J ends, which lost 3 bases and 7 bases, there was a span of 17 bases. The germline V gene encodes CDR1 SGHTS and CDR2 YDEGEE. The CDR3 runs 15 residues. Written as DNA, the CDR3 is TGTGCCAGCAGCTCGGATGAGGGGGACGTCCAGCCCCAGCATTTT. Encoded protein: CASSSDEGDVQPQHF.

The chain links TRBV7-2 to TRBJ1-2; unclear D gene. CDR3 length: 14 amino acids. Per germline, CDR1 SGHTA and CDR2 FQGNSA. Trimming pared 0 bases from V and 3 bases from J, leaving 8 bases between. CDR3 sequence reads: CASSLAPGDYGYTF. In DNA form, the CDR3 reads TGTGCCAGCAGCTTAGCGCCGGGAGACTATGGCTACACCTTC. The whole variable domain, remainder taken from reference TRBV7-2 and TRBJ1-2, is GAGVSQSPSNKVTEKGKDVELRCDPISGHTALYWYRQSLGQGLEFLIYFQGNSAPDKSGLPSDRFSAERTGGSVSTLTIQRTQQEDSAVYLCASSLAPGDYGYTFGSGTRLTVV.

V gene TRBV14 combines with J gene TRBJ2-3; D not certain. The CDR3 has 14 amino acids. The germline V gene encodes CDR1 SGHDN and CDR2 FVKESK. The ends were cut back, 6 bases at V and 4 bases at J, with 14 bases in the middle. The CDR3 region is CASSPLGYSDTQYF. The CDR3 bases are TGTGCCAGCAGTCCCCTCGGGTATTCAGATACGCAGTATTTT.

The chain couples TRBV2 to TRBJ1-4; a possible D gene is TRBD1 (5 bases). CDR3 size: 15 residues. V was shortened by 7 bases and J by 3 bases, with 15 bases between the two germline ends. The V gene's germline CDR1 is SNHLY and CDR2 FYNNEI. CDR3 nucleotide sequence: TGTGCCAGCACAGCGGGCGGGGGGGCTAATGAAAAACTGTTTTTT. Protein sequence: CASTAGGGANEKLFF.

This chain connects TRBV4-3 to TRBJ1-5; 7 nucleotides match TRBD1. CDR3 length equals 15 residues. Germline lookup yields CDR1 LGHNA and CDR2 YSLEER. After removal of 3 bases from V and 5 bases from J, the junction contained 7 bases not matched to a gene. CDR3 sequence: CASSHDRVNDQPQHF. The CDR3 DNA reads as TGCGCCAGCAGCCACGACAGGGTAAACGATCAGCCCCAGCATTTT.

The chain carries TRBV19 and TRBJ1-1, with no clear D. CDR3 length: 11 residues. Trimming took off 6 bases at V and 7 bases at J, with 9 bases between the two ends. Germline CDR1 LNHDA, CDR2 SQIVND (reference sequence). DNA of the CDR3: TGTGCCAGTAGAACGGAGGGTGAAGCTTTCTTT. Encoded protein: CASRTEGEAFF.